This T cell receptor (beta chain) was sequenced during a study of follicular helper T cells after annual influenza vaccination. The time point was: 2014-2015 season, 7 days after vaccination. Sequencing was performed with immunoSEQ multiplex PCR; in TCRdb, only in-frame clones are kept and a portion is missing. The sample shows some 15,000 clones, about 81% of them seen only once. The sequencing used CXCR5+ CD38- circulating T follicular helper cells from blood, collected 7 days after influenza vaccination. As to subset: circulating Tfh, non-naive CD4+CXCR5+PD-1+ (ICOS+CD38+ or ICOS-CD38-). The TCR was taken from an adult who received the influenza vaccine.

The CDR3 sequence is CAISGGMGSGGMSSYEQYF. The CDR3 DNA reads TGTGCCATCAGTGGGGGTATGGGGAGCGGGGGGATGAGCTCCTACGAGCAGTACTTC. The gene calls are TRBV10-3 and TRBJ2-7; 9 bases map to TRBD2. The CDR3 has 19 amino acids. Germline V gene sequence: CDR1 ENHRY, CDR2 SYGVKD. J lost 0 bases, V lost 4 bases, and 16 bases had no gene match.